This is a list of T cell receptor beta chains from one sample in a study of cytomegalovirus exposure and HLA in healthy donors. Here immunoSEQ multiplex PCR was the method, and the copy in TCRdb shows in-frame clones only, minus some. The sample yields a few hundred thousand clones, 75% to 90% seen once. Sample: PBMCs. These receptors were collected from a woman aged 18-29 years in good health and CMV-seronegative. Both conserved end residues are part of each CDR3. Each record gives: J gene, V gene, CDR3 protein.

>TRBJ1-1|TRBV19
CASSIQQGNAFF
>TRBJ2-2|TRBV27
CASSLWGTSGTGGELFF
>TRBJ2-7|TRBV19
CASSPGRLAGDYEQYF
>TRBJ2-1|TRBV25-1
CASSDVTDEQFF
>TRBJ1-5|TRBV9
CASSSGQGAWQPQHF
>TRBJ2-7|TRBV6-1
CAIQRQGSIEQYF
>TRBJ2-7|TRBV29-1
CSVDGGESYEQYF
>TRBJ2-1|TRBV5-1
CASSSAGGTWGEQFF
>TRBJ2-5|TRBV5-1
CASSLGTGQETQYF
>TRBJ2-5|TRBV7-9
CASRETGVETQYF
>TRBJ2-7|TRBV5-1
CASSLGGIGYEQYF
>TRBJ2-7|TRBV18
CASSPQNLGQGAVNEQYF
>TRBJ1-5|TRBV5-1
CASSPVGSGNQPQHF
>TRBJ1-5|TRBV19
CASIDHVGHQPQHF
>TRBJ1-3|TRBV5-6
CASSLVTDFSGNTIYF
>TRBJ1-1|TRBV2
CASRTQGGLVWTEAFF
>TRBJ2-1|TRBV6-5
CASSYGTSFWNEQFF
>TRBJ2-3|TRBV7-3
CASSSELAGGVDTQYF
>TRBJ1-4|TRBV5-6
CASSFYRQPGEKLFF
>TRBJ2-5|TRBV9
CASSPGLEETQYF
>TRBJ2-2|TRBV7-7
CASSRTGGFTGELFF
>TRBJ2-7|TRBV27
CASSLGGPRHEQYF
>TRBJ1-4|TRBV7-8
CASSDGGANEKLFF
>TRBJ2-1|TRBV5-1
CASSPGTGDINEQFF